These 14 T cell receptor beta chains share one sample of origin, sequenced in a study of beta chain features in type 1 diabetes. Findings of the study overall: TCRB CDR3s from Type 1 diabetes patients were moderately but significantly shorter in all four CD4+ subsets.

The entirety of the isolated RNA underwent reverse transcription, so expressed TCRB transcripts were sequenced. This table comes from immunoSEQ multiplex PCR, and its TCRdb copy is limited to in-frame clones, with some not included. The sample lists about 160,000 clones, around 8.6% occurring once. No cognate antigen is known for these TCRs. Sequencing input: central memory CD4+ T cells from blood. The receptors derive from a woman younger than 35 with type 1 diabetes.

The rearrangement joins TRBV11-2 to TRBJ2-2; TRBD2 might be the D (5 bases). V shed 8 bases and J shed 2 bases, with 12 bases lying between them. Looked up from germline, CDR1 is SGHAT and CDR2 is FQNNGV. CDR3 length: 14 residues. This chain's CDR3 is CASGRGINTGELFF. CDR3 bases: TGTGCCAGCGGAAGAGGGATAAACACCGGGGAGCTGTTTTTT.

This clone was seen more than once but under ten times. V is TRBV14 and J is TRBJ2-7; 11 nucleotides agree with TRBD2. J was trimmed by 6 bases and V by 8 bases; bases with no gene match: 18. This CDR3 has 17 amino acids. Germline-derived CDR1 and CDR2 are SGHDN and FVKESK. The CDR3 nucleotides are TGTGCCAGCCGCAAGAGGGGAATTCTAGCGGGGGGAATCGAGCAGTACTTC. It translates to CASRKRGILAGGIEQYF.

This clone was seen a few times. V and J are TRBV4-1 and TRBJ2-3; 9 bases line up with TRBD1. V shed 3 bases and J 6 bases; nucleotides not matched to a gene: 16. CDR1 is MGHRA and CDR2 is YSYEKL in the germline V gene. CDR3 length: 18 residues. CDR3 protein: CASSHEKTGGIRSDTQYF. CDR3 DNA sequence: TGCGCCAGCAGCCACGAGAAAACAGGGGGCATAAGATCGGATACGCAGTATTTT.

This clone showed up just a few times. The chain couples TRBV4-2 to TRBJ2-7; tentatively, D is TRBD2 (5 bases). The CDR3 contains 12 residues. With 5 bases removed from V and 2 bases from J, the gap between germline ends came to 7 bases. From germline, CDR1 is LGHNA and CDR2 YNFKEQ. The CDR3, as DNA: TGTGCCAGCAGCTCGGGAACCTACGAGCAGTACTTC. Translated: CASSSGTYEQYF.

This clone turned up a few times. The CDR3 DNA reads TGTGCCAGCAGCCCCCGACAGGACAGAGCCAGCGAGCAGTACTTC. It yields the protein CASSPRQDRASEQYF. This chain uses TRBV4-2 with TRBJ2-7; a possible D gene is TRBD1 (6 bases). This CDR3 is 15 amino acids long. Trimming cost V 4 bases and J 6 bases, with 19 bases left between them. The V gene's germline CDR1 is LGHNA and CDR2 YNFKEQ.

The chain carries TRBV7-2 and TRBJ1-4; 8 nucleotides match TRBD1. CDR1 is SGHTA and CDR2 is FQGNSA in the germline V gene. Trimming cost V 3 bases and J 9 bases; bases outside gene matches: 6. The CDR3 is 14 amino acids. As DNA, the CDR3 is TGTGCCAGCAGCTTCCAGGGGGCAGGGAAAAAACTGTTTTTT. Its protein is CASSFQGAGKKLFF.

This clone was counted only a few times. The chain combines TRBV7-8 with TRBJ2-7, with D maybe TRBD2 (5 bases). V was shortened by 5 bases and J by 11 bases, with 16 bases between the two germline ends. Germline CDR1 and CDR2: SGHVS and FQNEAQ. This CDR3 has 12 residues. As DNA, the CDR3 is TGTGCCAGCAGCCCTAGACGGATCGGGGAGTACTTC. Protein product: CASSPRRIGEYF.

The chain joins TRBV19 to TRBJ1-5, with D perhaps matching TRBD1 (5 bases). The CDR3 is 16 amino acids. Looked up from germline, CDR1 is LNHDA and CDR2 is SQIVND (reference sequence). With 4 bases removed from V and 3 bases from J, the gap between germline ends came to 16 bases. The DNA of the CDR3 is TGTGCCAGTAGTACCCCCACGGGCAGGGTCAATCAGCCCCAGCATTTT. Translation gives CASSTPTGRVNQPQHF.

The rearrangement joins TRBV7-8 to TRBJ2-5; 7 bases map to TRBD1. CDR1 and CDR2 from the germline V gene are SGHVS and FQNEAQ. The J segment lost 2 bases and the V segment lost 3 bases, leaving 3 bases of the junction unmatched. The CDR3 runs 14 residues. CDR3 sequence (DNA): TGTGCCAGCAGCTTGGGACAGATGCAAGAGACCCAGTACTTC. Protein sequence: CASSLGQMQETQYF.

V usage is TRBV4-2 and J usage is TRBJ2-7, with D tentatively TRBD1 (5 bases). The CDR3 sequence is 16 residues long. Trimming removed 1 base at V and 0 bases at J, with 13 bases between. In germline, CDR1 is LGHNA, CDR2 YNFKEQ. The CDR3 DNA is TGTGCCAGCAGCCAAGCCTCAGGGAAAAGCTCCTACGAGCAGTACTTC. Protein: CASSQASGKSSYEQYF.

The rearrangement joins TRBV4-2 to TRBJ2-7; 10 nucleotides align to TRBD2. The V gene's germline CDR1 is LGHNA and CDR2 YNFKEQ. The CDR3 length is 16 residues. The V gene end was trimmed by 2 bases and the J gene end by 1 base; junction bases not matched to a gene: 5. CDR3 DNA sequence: TGTGCCAGCAGCCAACCCTCTAGCGGGGGATCCTACGAGCAGTACTTC. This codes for CASSQPSSGGSYEQYF.

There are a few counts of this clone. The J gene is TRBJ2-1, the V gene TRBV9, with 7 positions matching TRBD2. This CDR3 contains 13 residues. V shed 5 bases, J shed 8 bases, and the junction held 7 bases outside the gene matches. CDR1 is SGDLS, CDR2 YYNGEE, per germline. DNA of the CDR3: TGTGCCAGCAGGCGCGGCGGGGGACATGAGCAGTTCTTC. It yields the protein CASRRGGGHEQFF.

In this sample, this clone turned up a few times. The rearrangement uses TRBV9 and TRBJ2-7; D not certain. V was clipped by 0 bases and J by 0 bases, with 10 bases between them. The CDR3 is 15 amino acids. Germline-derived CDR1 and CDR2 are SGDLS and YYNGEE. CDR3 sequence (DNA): TGTGCCAGCAGCGTAGGACTCATTGCCTCCTACGAGCAGTACTTC. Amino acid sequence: CASSVGLIASYEQYF.

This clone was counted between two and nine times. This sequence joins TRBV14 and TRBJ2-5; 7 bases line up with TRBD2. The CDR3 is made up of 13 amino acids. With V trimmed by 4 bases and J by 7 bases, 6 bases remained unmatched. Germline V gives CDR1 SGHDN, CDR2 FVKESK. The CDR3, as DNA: TGTGCCAGCAGCCGTGCATGGGGGGGGACCCAGTACTTC. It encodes CASSRAWGGTQYF.